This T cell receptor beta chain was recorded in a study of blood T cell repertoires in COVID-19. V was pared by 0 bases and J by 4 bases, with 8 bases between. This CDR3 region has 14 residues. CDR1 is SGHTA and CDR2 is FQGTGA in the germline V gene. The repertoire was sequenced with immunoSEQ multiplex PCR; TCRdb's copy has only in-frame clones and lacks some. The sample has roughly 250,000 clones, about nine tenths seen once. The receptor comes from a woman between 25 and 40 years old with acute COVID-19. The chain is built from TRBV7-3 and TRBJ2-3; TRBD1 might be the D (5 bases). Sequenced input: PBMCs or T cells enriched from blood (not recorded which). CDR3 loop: CASSLTGVADTQYF. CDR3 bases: TGTGCCAGCAGCTTAACAGGGGTCGCAGATACGCAGTATTTT.